These 30 T cell receptor beta chains originate from one sample sequenced in a study of T-cell reconstitution after alpha-beta-depleted transplantation in children. Preparation of the TCRbeta library involved a method that used unique molecular identifiers. TCRdb analysed the PCR reads with MiXCR anew, one entry per CDR3 protein. Here the sample spans fewer than 550,000 distinct CDR3 sequences, over 9.5% being singletons. The sample in question was PBMCs, mostly from graft donor cells, obtained 180 days after TCRalphabeta/CD19-depleted stem cell transplant. All receptors come from a female patient between 2 and 10 years old who had a stem cell transplant for aplastic anemia, so the T cells may come from the graft donor.

This clonotype has a handful of counts. The chain uses TRBV7-9 and TRBJ2-1; no clear D gene. CDR3 length equals 17 residues. Trimming removed 1 base at V and 3 bases at J, with 16 bases between. CDR1 SEHNR and CDR2 FQNEAQ come from the germline V gene (reference sequence). In DNA, the CDR3 is TGTGCCAGCAGCTTAGGGAGAATGGAAGGGCGCTACAATGAGCAGTTCTTC. It translates to CASSLGRMEGRYNEQFF.

V usage is TRBV11-2 and J usage is TRBJ2-1, with 7 bases matching TRBD2. Germline lookup yields CDR1 SGHAT and CDR2 FQNNGV. The CDR3 spans 19 residues. V was clipped by 1 base and J by 3 bases; unmatched bases: 15. The CDR3 sequence is CASSLGWGGSREFYNEQFF. CDR3 DNA sequence: TGTGCCAGCAGCTTAGGTTGGGGTGGTTCGCGGGAGTTCTACAATGAGCAGTTCTTC. Variable domain in full (rest from reference TRBV11-2 and TRBJ2-1): EAGVAQSPRYKIIEKRQSVAFWCNPISGHATLYWYQQILGQGPKLLIQFQNNGVVDDSQLPKDRFSAERLKGVDSTLKIQPAKLEDSAVYLCASSLGWGGSREFYNEQFFGPGTRLTVL.

CDR3 residues: CATSRDRGRENEQFF. The CDR3 coding sequence is TGTGCCACCAGCAGAGATCGTGGCAGGGAAAATGAGCAGTTCTTC. The chain carries TRBV15 and TRBJ2-1, with TRBD1 as a possible D gene (5 bases). This CDR3 has 15 residues. CDR1 is LNHNV, CDR2 YYDKDF, per germline (reference sequence). The V gene lost 0 bases and the J gene lost 7 bases, with 13 bases spanning the gap.

J is TRBJ2-7 and V is TRBV6-1; TRBD1 matches 9 bases. Per the germline V gene, CDR1 is MNHNS and CDR2 is SASEGT. CDR3 length: 14 residues. After removal of 7 bases from V and 2 bases from J, the junction contained 6 bases not matched to a gene. The CDR3 DNA reads TGTGCCAGCAACCCGGGACAGGGCCCCTACGAGCAGTACTTC. It is translated as CASNPGQGPYEQYF.

The chain joins TRBV6-5 to TRBJ2-1; 9 bases are shared with TRBD2. This CDR3 region has 16 residues. V lost 4 bases to trimming and J lost 1 base; unmatched junction nucleotides: 5. CDR1 is MNHEY, CDR2 SVGAGI, per germline. For the CDR3, the DNA is TGTGCCAGCAGTTGCGAGCGGGAGGTATCCTACAATGAGCAGTTCTTC. Its translation: CASSCEREVSYNEQFF.

The chain employs TRBV7-6 and TRBJ2-1; D remains unclear. The CDR3 totals 14 residues. CDR1 is SGHVS and CDR2 is FNYEAQ in the germline V gene. The V end lost 0 bases, the J end lost 10 bases, and 13 bases lay between the germline ends. The CDR3 nucleotides are TGTGCCAGCAGCTTAGCCTTGGGCCTAAACGAGCAGTTCTTC. Amino acid sequence: CASSLALGLNEQFF.

V usage is TRBV7-8 and J usage is TRBJ2-7; D might be TRBD1 or TRBD2, each matching 5 bases. Germline V gene lookup returns CDR1 SGHVS and CDR2 FQNEAQ. The CDR3 contains 15 residues. Trimming cost V 1 base and J 2 bases, with 12 bases left between them. The CDR3 region is CASSLEGMGPYEQYV. DNA of the CDR3: TGTGCCAGCAGCTTAGAGGGGATGGGACCCTACGAGCAGTACGTC.

This clonotype was counted at least ten times. The gene calls are TRBV4-3 and TRBJ2-1; the match to TRBD2 covers 8 bases. The V segment lost 0 bases and the J segment 4 bases; nucleotides outside the gene matches: 8. This CDR3 has 17 residues. From germline, CDR1 is LGHNA and CDR2 YSLEER. This CDR3 reads CASSQDETSETYNEQFF. The CDR3 DNA reads TGCGCCAGCAGCCAAGACGAGACTAGCGAAACATACAATGAGCAGTTCTTC.

To note about this clonotype: The junction shows a germline mismatch at one end, possibly a read error. The V call is TRBV24-1, the J call TRBJ2-1; 9 positions match TRBD2. Germline V gene sequence: CDR1 KGHDR, CDR2 SFDVKD. This CDR3 region has 18 residues. The CDR3 loop is CAASDSLGAGTSSNEQFF. CDR3 nucleotides: TGTGCCGCCAGTGATTCTCTCGGGGCCGGGACTAGCAGCAATGAGCAGTTCTTC.

The chain is built from TRBV12-3 or TRBV12-4 and TRBJ2-5, with 9 nucleotides matching TRBD1. Trimming removed 6 bases from V and 4 bases from J; junction bases left unmatched: 9. The CDR3 covers 15 residues. The CDR3 sequence: CASRSGTGFPETQYF. The CDR3 DNA reads TGTGCCAGCAGATCCGGGACAGGGTTCCCAGAGACCCAGTACTTC.

The V call is TRBV4-3, the J call TRBJ1-2, with TRBD1 matching over 11 bases. CDR1 and CDR2 from the germline V gene are LGHNA and YSLEER. CDR3 length: 17 amino acids. Unmatched junction bases numbered 13, after V lost 3 bases and J lost 7 bases. The CDR3 sequence is CASSQGTGTDRGLGYTF. CDR3 DNA: TGCGCCAGCAGCCAGGGTACCGGAACGGACAGGGGGCTTGGCTACACCTTC.

This clonotype was recorded a few times. The chain couples TRBV10-3 to TRBJ2-3, with TRBD1 as a possible D gene (6 bases). Germline V gene data show CDR1 as ENHRY and CDR2 as SYGVKD. This CDR3 region has 14 residues. The V gene lost 6 bases and the J gene lost 2 bases, with 12 bases spanning the gap. CDR3 sequence (DNA): TGTGCCATCAGCGGGGACATCTCCACAGATACGCAGTATTTT. It translates to CAISGDISTDTQYF.

This clonotype has at least ten counts. This rearrangement joins TRBV24-1 to TRBJ2-1; TRBD1 might be the D (6 bases). CDR3 length equals 17 residues. V was clipped by 4 bases and J by 12 bases, with 27 bases between them. Germline CDR1 reads KGHDR; CDR2 reads SFDVKD. The DNA of the CDR3 is TGTGCCACCAGTGACAAAGGACAGCCATCACAACAATTCGGGCAGTTCTTC. Encoded protein: CATSDKGQPSQQFGQFF.

This clonotype was seen at least ten times. The chain recombines TRBV7-2 with TRBJ2-1; weak D call: TRBD1 (6 bases). The CDR3 is made up of 14 amino acids. CDR1 and CDR2 from the germline V gene are SGHTA and FQGNSA. V was shortened by 1 base and J by 9 bases, with 13 bases between the two germline ends. The CDR3 coding sequence is TGTGCCAGCAGCTTAGTAGGGGGTGGGACTGAGCAGTTCTTC. It encodes CASSLVGGGTEQFF.

The genes are TRBV18 and TRBJ1-5; the D gene is possibly TRBD1 (6 bases). V was cut by 8 bases and J by 4 bases, with 18 bases left in between. In germline, CDR1 is KGHSH, CDR2 LQKENI. This CDR3 region has 15 residues. The CDR3 spells CASASLRGPNQPQHF. The CDR3 coding sequence is TGTGCCAGCGCCTCCCTCAGGGGACCTAATCAGCCCCAGCATTTT.

With regard to this clonotype: Possible read error: a much larger clone is one base away. V is TRBV28 and J is TRBJ1-1; D uncertain. Trimming cost V 4 bases and J 5 bases, with 11 bases left between them. The CDR3 contains 13 residues. Germline V gene lookup returns CDR1 MDHEN and CDR2 SYDVKM. The DNA for the CDR3 is TGTGCCAGCAGTTCTCCGGGTAGGACTGAAGCTTTCTTT. It translates to CASSSPGRTEAFF.

This clonotype was seen more than once but under ten times. The chain joins TRBV7-9 to TRBJ1-6; D gene uncertain. The CDR3 totals 16 residues. CDR1 SEHNR and CDR2 FQNEAQ come from the germline V gene (reference sequence). V lost 5 bases and J lost 6, with 17 bases in between. CDR3: CASSLATTGANSPLHF. CDR3 in DNA: TGTGCCAGCAGCCTCGCTACGACGGGAGCTAATTCACCCCTCCACTTT.

A few counts support this clonotype. The V gene is TRBV7-2, the J gene TRBJ2-7; D is unclear. V was trimmed by 1 base and J by 3 bases, leaving 7 bases between them. The CDR3 contains 13 residues. Per the germline V gene, CDR1 is SGHTA and CDR2 is FQGNSA. CDR3 in amino acids: CASSLGVFYEQYV. The CDR3 coding sequence is TGTGCCAGCAGCTTAGGGGTTTTCTACGAGCAGTACGTC.

This chain connects TRBV7-9 to TRBJ2-7, with 8 bases identical to TRBD2. J lost 6 bases, V lost 6 bases, and 16 bases had no gene match. The CDR3 length is 16 residues. The germline gives CDR1 SEHNR, CDR2 FQNEAQ (reference sequence). CDR3 sequence reads: CASRSIPGLVLGEQYF. CDR3 DNA sequence: TGTGCCAGCAGATCTATTCCGGGACTAGTTTTAGGCGAGCAGTACTTC.

The chain uses TRBV25-1 and TRBJ2-3; the match to TRBD1 covers 10 bases. The V segment lost 2 bases and the J segment 2 bases; nucleotides outside the gene matches: 4. Germline V gene lookup returns CDR1 MGHDK and CDR2 SYGVNS. CDR3 size: 16 residues. The CDR3 sequence: CASSERGQGNTDTQYF. The CDR3 DNA sequence: TGTGCCAGCAGTGAAAGGGGACAGGGGAACACAGATACGCAGTATTTT.

As concerns this clonotype: Relative to the germline gene, one junction end is altered; a read error may explain this. The chain employs TRBV28 and TRBJ1-1; D gene unclear. Germline loops: CDR1 MDHEN, CDR2 SYDVKM. The CDR3 spans 16 residues. The CDR3 protein is CASTLRRIILNTEAFF. Written as DNA, the CDR3 is TGTGCCAGCACTTTACGGAGGATTATTCTGAACACTGAAGCTTTCTTT.

Ten or more counts support this clonotype. CDR3 sequence (DNA): TGCGCCAGCCGATCCACAGGGTCCTACGAGCAGTACTTC. This gives the protein CASRSTGSYEQYF. The rearrangement links TRBV5-1 to TRBJ2-7; possible D gene TRBD1, 6 bases. The CDR3 is 13 amino acids. Germline CDR1 SGHRS, CDR2 YFSETQ. Trimming removed 7 bases from V and 1 base from J, with 12 bases in between. Looking up the rest from reference TRBV5-1 and TRBJ2-7 gives the full variable domain: KAGVTQTPRYLIKTRGQQVTLSCSPISGHRSVSWYQQTPGQGLQFLFEYFSETQRNKGNFPGRFSGRQFSNSRSEMNVSTLELGDSALYLCASRSTGSYEQYFGPGTRLTVT.

The rearrangement uses TRBV12-3 or TRBV12-4 and TRBJ2-1, with D tentatively TRBD2 (5 bases). The germline V and J ends were trimmed by 1 base and 9 bases, with 13 bases remaining between them. CDR3 length: 14 amino acids. In DNA form, the CDR3 reads TGTGCCAGCAGTTTAGATGAGGCTAGCAGTGAGCAGTTCTTC. Its translation is CASSLDEASSEQFF.

This clonotype appeared once. Compared with germline, one end of the junction differs, possibly owing to a read error. The chain links TRBV27 to TRBJ1-2, with D possibly matching TRBD1 (5 bases). CDR1 is MNHEY and CDR2 is SMNVEV in the germline V gene (reference sequence). This CDR3 contains 14 residues. The CDR3 region has the DNA TGTGCCAGCAGGGATCTCAGGGTGTACTATGGCTACCCCTTC. Amino acids: CASRDLRVYYGYPF.

Worth noting for this clonotype: One end of the junction is discordant with germline, which a read error may explain. This chain joins TRBV24-1 and TRBJ2-2, with D perhaps TRBD2 (5 bases). The length of the CDR3 is 19 residues. From germline, CDR1 is KGHDR and CDR2 SFDVKD. The CDR3 protein is CATSDFLLDGIGDTGDLFF. The CDR3 bases are TGTGCCACCAGTGATTTTCTTCTCGATGGGATAGGTGACACCGGGGATCTGTTTTTT.

The table lists this clonotype with a few counts. The rearrangement uses TRBV6-2 or TRBV6-3 and TRBJ2-7, with D perhaps TRBD2 (6 bases). The V end lost 2 bases, the J end lost 0 bases, and 11 bases lay between the germline ends. The CDR3 is 15 amino acids. Germline V gives CDR1 MNHEY, CDR2 SVGEGT. The CDR3 nucleotides are TGTGCCAGCAGTTACCTGCGGGGAAGCTCCTACGAGCAGTACTTC. It specifies CASSYLRGSSYEQYF.

This clonotype was seen repeatedly, ten times or more. The gene calls are TRBV12-3 or TRBV12-4 and TRBJ1-3; D possibly corresponds to TRBD1 (6 bases). V gave up 5 bases and J gave up 3 bases, with 14 bases separating them. The CDR3 covers 15 residues. CDR3 nucleotide sequence: TGTGCCAGCAGTGCACAGGGAGATGGTGGAAACACCATATATTTT. This translates into CASSAQGDGGNTIYF.

This clonotype was counted a few times. The rearrangement uses TRBV20-1 and TRBJ2-1; 10 nucleotides match TRBD1. CDR3 length equals 16 residues. In germline, CDR1 is DFQATT, CDR2 SNEGSKA (reference sequence). Losses at the gene ends were 2 bases for V and 7 bases for J; bases not matched to a gene: 11. The CDR3 region is CSARYPGQGLGNEQFF. The CDR3, as DNA: TGCAGTGCTAGATACCCGGGACAGGGGTTGGGTAATGAGCAGTTCTTC.

This clonotype turned up a few times. The rearrangement links TRBV15 to TRBJ1-3; TRBD1 matches at 7 bases. The CDR3 contains 16 residues. V lost 3 bases to trimming and J lost 4 bases; unmatched junction nucleotides: 9. Germline V lookup: CDR1 LNHNV, CDR2 YYDKDF (reference sequence). For the CDR3, the DNA is TGTGCCACCAGCAGGGACAGGAGTTTGGGGGGAAACACCATATATTTT. It encodes CATSRDRSLGGNTIYF.

The chain is built from TRBV20-1 and TRBJ1-2; D unclear. Germline-derived CDR1 and CDR2 are DFQATT and SNEGSKA (reference sequence). The CDR3 length is 14 residues. V lost 0 bases, J lost 0 bases, and 8 bases lay in between. In DNA form, the CDR3 reads TGCAGTGCTAGAGACAGGTCTACTAACTATGGCTACACCTTC. Its protein is CSARDRSTNYGYTF.